This TCR beta chain was profiled in a study of blood T cell repertoires in COVID-19. The method was immunoSEQ multiplex PCR; TCRdb's version includes in-frame clones alone and lacks a portion of them. The table includes 200,000 to 250,000 clones, around 86% detected once. V was trimmed by 3 bases and J by 2 bases, leaving 20 bases between them. The CDR3 has 17 amino acids. CDR1 and CDR2 (germline): SGHRS, YFSETQ. The clonotype comes from a woman in her thirties or forties with acute COVID-19. The genes are TRBV5-1 and TRBJ1-2, with D possibly TRBD1 on 6 matching bases. The sequencing input was PBMCs or T cells enriched from blood (not recorded which). In DNA form, the CDR3 reads TGCGCCAGCAGCTGGGGGCTTCCGGGGCAGGGCAACTATGGCTACACCTTC. Translation: CASSWGLPGQGNYGYTF.